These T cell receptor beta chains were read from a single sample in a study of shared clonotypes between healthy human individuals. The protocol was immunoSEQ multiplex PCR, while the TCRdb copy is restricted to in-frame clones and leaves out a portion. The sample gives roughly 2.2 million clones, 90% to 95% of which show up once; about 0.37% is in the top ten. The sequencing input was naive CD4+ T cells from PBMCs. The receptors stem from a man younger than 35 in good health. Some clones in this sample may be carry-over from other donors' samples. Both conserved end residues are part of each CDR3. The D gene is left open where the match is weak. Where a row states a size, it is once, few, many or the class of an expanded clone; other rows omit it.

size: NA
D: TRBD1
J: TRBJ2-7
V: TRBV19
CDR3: CASSIGTGAGYEQYF
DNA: TGTGCCAGTAGTATAGGGACAGGGGCGGGCTACGAGCAGTACTTC

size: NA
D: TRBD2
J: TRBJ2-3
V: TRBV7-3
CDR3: CASATGLALGTQYF
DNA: TGTGCCAGCGCAACGGGACTAGCGCTGGGTACGCAGTATTTT

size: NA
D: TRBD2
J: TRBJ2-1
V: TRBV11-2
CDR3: CASSRLLGGTSSYNEQFF
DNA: TGTGCCAGCAGCAGATTACTGGGGGGGACCAGCTCCTACAATGAGCAGTTCTTC

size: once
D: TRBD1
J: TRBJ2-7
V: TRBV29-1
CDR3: CSVARDRDSYEQYF
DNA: TGCAGCGTTGCCCGGGACAGGGACTCCTACGAGCAGTACTTC

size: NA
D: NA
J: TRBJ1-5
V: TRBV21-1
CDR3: CASSKRETGIWANQPQHF
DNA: TGTGCCAGCAGCAAAAGGGAGACAGGGATTTGGGCCAATCAGCCCCAGCATTTT

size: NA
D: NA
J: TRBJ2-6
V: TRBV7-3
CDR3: CASSPGSGANVLTF
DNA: TGTGCCAGCAGCCCGGGGTCTGGGGCCAACGTCCTGACTTTC

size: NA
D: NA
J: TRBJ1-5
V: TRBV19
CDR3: CASSPPQRGYNQPQHF
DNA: TGTGCCAGTAGCCCACCCCAAAGAGGATACAATCAGCCCCAGCATTTT

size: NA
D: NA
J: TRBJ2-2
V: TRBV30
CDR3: CACPQETGELFF
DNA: TGTGCCTGCCCCCAAGAAACCGGGGAGCTGTTTTTT

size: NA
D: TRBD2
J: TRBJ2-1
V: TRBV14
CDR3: CASSPRKRAGGGNEQFF
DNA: TGTGCCAGCAGCCCCCGGAAGAGAGCGGGAGGCGGAAATGAGCAGTTCTTC

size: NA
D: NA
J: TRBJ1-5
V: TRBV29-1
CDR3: CSVGVGDNQPQHF
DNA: TGCAGCGTTGGGGTCGGAGACAATCAGCCCCAGCATTTT

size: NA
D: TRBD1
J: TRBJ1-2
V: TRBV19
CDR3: CASSAPGQGVYGYTF
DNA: TGTGCCAGTAGTGCCCCGGGACAGGGAGTCTATGGCTACACCTTC